This note documents a single TCR beta chain sequence. Germline values: CDR1 MGHRA, CDR2 YSYEKL. The CDR3 is 15 amino acids. V was shortened by 2 bases and J by 2 bases, with 12 bases between the two germline ends. The data originate from a study of CD8 T cells in Susac syndrome. Reverse transcription of roughly 0.45 to 1 ug RNA was performed with random hexamers. Multiplex PCR with immunoSEQ amplified the TCR beta CDR3 across 54 Vbeta and 13 Jbeta. TCRdb passed the immunoSEQ multiplex PCR reads through MiXCR, listing each CDR3 protein once. Among 130,000 to 150,000 distinct CDR3 sequences listed, roughly 94% were seen once. Healthy donors, matched for age and sex, constituted the control group.

The sequencing input was CD4+ T cells from PBMCs. The clonotype originates from a human donor in good health. The V and J genes are TRBV4-1 and TRBJ1-2; no clear D. The CDR3 nucleotides are TGCGCCAGCAGCCAACCAAATACGGGGAACTATGGCTACACCTTC. Translated: CASSQPNTGNYGYTF.